The T cell receptor beta chain under discussion was sequenced for a study of blood T cell repertoires in COVID-19 (dated by TCRdb to 2019 to 2021). Notes on the research overall: The collaborator samples originated in the United States, Italy and Spain and spanned the acute and convalescent phases of COVID-19. The samples were drawn from two sources: the first 160 participants of the ongoing ImmuneRACE study, and approximately 1,300 subjects contributed by 6 global collaborators. The repertoires were released in a freely available public database intended as a resource for research on the immune response to SARS-CoV-2. The dataset comprised deeply sampled blood TCRbeta repertoires from subjects exposed to, actively infected with, or recovered from COVID-19. Sample metadata almost always included a de-identified subject ID, COVID-19 status, age in years and sex. The material from the prospective study consisted of cDNA or gDNA derived from T cells, B-cell-depleted T cells, or PBMCs. HLA class I and class II types, where available, came from metadata supplied by the sample provider rather than from assay-based typing. Broad study findings and their caveats: The amount of clinical and demographic metadata varied by source and participant and was provided uncurated.

This clone was counted between two and nine times. Its antigen is currently not known. No base quality information exists; no much larger clone differs at one position. Whole blood was collected in K2EDTA tubes by collaborating institutions according to the institutions' own protocols. For TCRbeta analysis, collaborator samples were shipped as frozen whole blood, as isolated PBMCs, or as DNA extracted from either sample type. The CDR3 covers 13 residues, taking in both the cysteine and the phenylalanine. Only CDR3 DNA is held: 39 bases, read in frame from base 1. The germline V gene (reference sequence) gives CDR1 as GTSNPN and CDR2 as SVGIG. Deletion took 4 bases off V and 7 bases off J, with a span of 11 bases between the germline ends. The immunoSEQ Assay, a bias-controlled multiplex PCR, was used to amplify TCRbeta CDR3 regions from genomic DNA. As for how the authors treated the data: Nucleated cell counts per sample were estimated from amplification of reference gene primers within the assay. To quantify the absolute abundance of each unique TCRbeta CDR3 rearrangement, sequence reads were collapsed and filtered. For each sample, productive Simpson clonality was calculated as the square root of Simpson's diversity index across productive rearrangements. What TCRdb holds here is the immuneACCESS table cut down to in-frame rearrangements. Part of the clones is not present; checked against another copy, under half of the missing clones reflect an unresolved V gene, and the others are unexplained. The V and J calls and clone size are taken from that table; D and trimming were inferred from the DNA. The sample data list approximately 170,000 clones, and 80% to 85% of these were observed just once. The ten largest clones take up about a tenth of the sample.

The sequenced material came from peripheral blood. This TCR derives from a man between 65 and 85 years old with active or convalescent COVID-19. Here the chain combines TRBV30 and TRBJ1-6; 5 matching bases give a weak D call of TRBD1. CDR3 loop: CAWNPGPNSPLHF. The DNA sequence is TGTGCCTGGAACCCAGGGCCAAATTCACCCCTCCACTTT.